This T cell receptor beta chain was found in a study of OX40 agonist ivuxolimab in advanced cancers. Systemic immunosuppression or autoimmune disease history was grounds to exclude patients. Generated by immunoSEQ multiplex PCR, the TCRdb table keeps only in-frame clones and is missing some. The repertoire includes tens of thousands of clones, about 85% of them detected once, and approximately 5% sits in the top ten. The CDR3 spans 15 residues. Trimming cost V 2 bases and J 1 base, with 11 bases left between them. Germline CDR1 SGHAT, CDR2 FQNNGV. The sequenced sample was CD4+ or CD8+ T cells sorted from blood, obtained in a trial of the OX40 agonist ivuxolimab. V gene TRBV11-2 combines with J gene TRBJ1-1; no firm D call. This TCR was sampled from an adult with an advanced solid tumor such as melanoma, head and neck, liver or kidney cancer. The DNA of the CDR3 is TGTGCCAGCAGCTTATTAATGGCGGGGAACACTGAAGCTTTCTTT. Its protein is CASSLLMAGNTEAFF.